One and the same sample provided the 23 T cell receptor beta chains below, sequenced in a study of regulatory T cells in long-lasting Graves disease. Researchers made TCR beta libraries by using iRepertoire HTBI primers and running Arm-PCR on CDR3 regions. MiXCR, applied by TCRdb to the multiplex PCR reads, yields one record per CDR3 protein. The sample includes around 400,000 distinct CDR3 sequences, roughly a sixth of them seen just once. Time point specified: newly diagnosed GD, antithyroid drugs for less than 3 months. The TCR library was prepared using RNA isolated from PBMCs. Material: peripheral blood mononuclear cells (PBMCs), obtained at new diagnosis, from a patient treated with antithyroid drugs. The receptors were gathered from a female donor with Graves disease.

A note on this clonotype: A much bigger clone sits one base away, suggesting this may be a read error. The chain joins TRBV20-1 to TRBJ2-7, with D unresolved. The CDR3 extends over 12 amino acids. The germline V gene encodes CDR1 DFQATT and CDR2 SNEGSKA (reference sequence). Trimming left V 5 bases short and J 7 bases short, with 15 bases between. CDR3: CSACWVNNEQYF. The CDR3 DNA reads TGCAGTGCTTGTTGGGTGAACAATGAGCAGTACTTC.

There are many counts of this clonotype. The gene calls are TRBV6-2 or TRBV6-3 and TRBJ1-1; D gene unclear. With 2 bases removed from V and 1 base from J, the gap between germline ends came to 11 bases. The CDR3 has 15 residues. CDR1 and CDR2 (germline): MNHEY, SVGEGT. As DNA, the CDR3 is TGTGCCAGCAGTTACGCCCGAACCGGGAACACTGAAGCTTTCTTT. Its translation: CASSYARTGNTEAFF.

The chain recombines TRBV6-2 or TRBV6-3 with TRBJ2-7; no firm D call. The germline V gene encodes CDR1 MNHEY and CDR2 SVGEGT. The CDR3 is 17 residues long. The ends were cut back, 0 bases at V and 0 bases at J, with 15 bases in the middle. The CDR3 bases are TGTGCCAGCAGTTACTCGAAAGTCGGGCCCGACTCCTACGAGCAGTACTTC. Translation gives CASSYSKVGPDSYEQYF.

This clonotype appeared many times. The chain is built from TRBV7-9 and TRBJ1-1, with D perhaps matching TRBD1 (6 bases). This CDR3 is 15 amino acids long. CDR1 and CDR2 from the germline V gene are SEHNR and FQNEAQ (reference sequence). With 4 bases removed from V and 7 bases from J, the gap between germline ends came to 19 bases. CDR3 sequence reads: CASSSSGAVWSEAFF. The CDR3 DNA is TGTGCCAGCAGCTCCTCAGGGGCTGTATGGAGTGAAGCTTTCTTT.

Comment on this clonotype: With a far larger clone one base away, a read error is the likely cause. V and J are TRBV7-9 and TRBJ2-7; 13 bases agree with TRBD2. Germline lookup yields CDR1 SEHNR and CDR2 FQNEAQ (reference sequence). V shed 5 bases and J 3 bases; nucleotides not matched to a gene: 1. There are 14 residues in the CDR3. CDR3 DNA: TGTGCCAGCAGCGGGACTAGCGGGATCTACGAGCAGTACTTC. Translation: CASSGTSGIYEQYF.

This clonotype has ten or more counts. CDR3 in amino acids: CASSLAGRSTDTQYF. In DNA, the CDR3 is TGTGCCAGCAGCCTAGCGGGAAGGAGCACAGATACGCAGTATTTT. The chain is built from TRBV3-1 and TRBJ2-3; 8 nucleotides agree with TRBD2. V shed 4 bases, J shed 0 bases, and the junction held 3 bases outside the gene matches. Looked up from germline, CDR1 is LGHDT and CDR2 is YNNKEL (reference sequence). The CDR3 spans 15 residues.

A few counts support this clonotype. The rearrangement joins TRBV6-1 to TRBJ2-1; 8 positions match TRBD2. This CDR3 is built from 16 residues. Germline CDR1 and CDR2: MNHNS and SASEGT. V lost 11 bases to trimming and J lost 1 base; unmatched junction nucleotides: 13. The CDR3 spells CASAKGAGESYNEQFF. CDR3 DNA: TGTGCCTCCGCGAAGGGAGCGGGAGAGTCCTACAATGAGCAGTTCTTC.

This clonotype was observed many times. The chain is built from TRBV6-2 or TRBV6-3 and TRBJ2-1; D is uncertain. CDR1 and CDR2 from the germline V gene are MNHEY and SVGEGT. The CDR3 is 13 residues long. V lost 5 bases and J 10 bases, leaving 15 bases between the germline ends. As DNA, the CDR3 is TGTGCCAGCAGTGATCCCAGTCCCTCCGAGCAGTTCTTC. Translated, it gives CASSDPSPSEQFF.

The sample holds many counts of this clonotype. The rearrangement links TRBV28 to TRBJ2-6; D unresolved. Germline CDR1 MDHEN, CDR2 SYDVKM. CDR3 size: 15 residues. Between the trimmed V and J ends, which lost 5 bases and 0 bases, there was a span of 8 bases. CDR3 residues: CASSPQSSGANVLTF. In DNA form, the CDR3 reads TGTGCCAGCAGTCCACAAAGCTCTGGGGCCAACGTCCTGACTTTC.

The CDR3 DNA reads as TGTGCCAGCAGTATCAGACTAGCGGGACGCACAGATACGCAGTATTTT. Amino acids: CASSIRLAGRTDTQYF. This chain links TRBV7-2 with TRBJ2-3, with TRBD2 identical over 11 bases. Trimming took 6 bases from V and 1 from J; bases not matched to a gene: 6. CDR3 length: 16 residues. Germline-derived CDR1 and CDR2 are SGHTA and FQGNSA.

This clonotype was recorded many times. V usage is TRBV6-2 or TRBV6-3 and J usage is TRBJ1-6, with 7 positions matching TRBD1. V lost 4 bases to trimming and J lost 7 bases; unmatched junction nucleotides: 4. Germline V gene sequence: CDR1 MNHEY, CDR2 SVGEGT. The CDR3 length is 14 residues. The CDR3: CASSFRGQNSPLHF. CDR3 sequence (DNA): TGTGCCAGCAGTTTCAGGGGACAGAATTCACCCCTCCACTTT.

The chain has TRBV7-9 and TRBJ2-7, with D possibly being TRBD1 or TRBD2 (5 bases each). Trimming cost V 2 bases and J 5 bases, with 13 bases left between them. The CDR3 loop spans 14 amino acids. The germline gives CDR1 SEHNR, CDR2 FQNEAQ (reference sequence). CDR3 sequence reads: CASSLSGTRHEQYF. The CDR3 bases are TGTGCCAGCAGCTTATCCGGGACGAGACACGAGCAGTACTTC.

The chain joins TRBV9 to TRBJ1-1; D unresolved. V shed 0 bases and J shed 1 base, with 10 bases lying between them. The CDR3 covers 15 residues. In germline, CDR1 is SGDLS, CDR2 YYNGEE. The CDR3 spells CASSVEGGQNTEAFF. As DNA, the CDR3 is TGTGCCAGCAGCGTAGAGGGTGGTCAGAACACTGAAGCTTTCTTT.

This clonotype was counted many times. V gene TRBV6-1 combines with J gene TRBJ2-7; TRBD1 matches 8 bases. The trim removed 2 bases at V and 4 bases at J, leaving 10 bases unmatched. This CDR3 has 16 residues. Germline V gene data show CDR1 as MNHNS and CDR2 as SASEGT. The CDR3 DNA sequence: TGTGCCAGCAGTGAACTTGTATGGGACAGGACTTACGAGCAGTACTTC. Its protein product is CASSELVWDRTYEQYF.

The sample holds many counts of this clonotype. The chain uses TRBV18 and TRBJ2-7; D uncertain. The V gene's germline CDR1 is KGHSH and CDR2 LQKENI. V lost 4 bases and J 4 bases, leaving 8 bases between the germline ends. This CDR3 region has 12 residues. The CDR3 spells CASSQVHYEQYF. As DNA, the CDR3 is TGTGCCAGCTCACAGGTCCATTACGAGCAGTACTTC.

In its sample, this clonotype was seen many times. The chain has TRBV7-2 and TRBJ1-3; D is unresolved. This CDR3 spans 14 amino acids. The germline V gene has CDR1 SGHTA and CDR2 FQGNSA. V dropped 2 bases and J dropped 2 bases, with 7 bases sitting between them. The CDR3 coding sequence is TGTGCCAGCAGCTTATATCGAACTGGAAACACCATATATTTT. Its protein is CASSLYRTGNTIYF.

This clonotype was observed a handful of times. A much bigger clone sits one base away, suggesting this may be a read error. The J gene is TRBJ2-7, the V gene TRBV6-5; 7 bases align to TRBD2. The CDR3 is 18 amino acids. The V and J ends lost 2 bases and 1 base, in that order; junction bases with no gene match: 14. Germline CDR1 MNHEY, CDR2 SVGAGI. The CDR3 loop reads CASSYGLVGLVKSYEQYF. CDR3 nucleotide sequence: TGTGCCAGCAGTTACGGACTAGTGGGCCTCGTGAAATCCTACGAGCAGTACTTC.

This chain joins TRBV3-1 and TRBJ2-7; 10 bases agree with TRBD2. J gave up 7 bases and V 8 bases, and 8 bases lay outside the gene matches. The CDR3 sequence is 13 residues long. Per germline, CDR1 LGHDT and CDR2 YNNKEL (reference sequence). CDR3 protein: CASQSGRAREQYF. CDR3 nucleotide sequence: TGTGCCAGCCAAAGCGGGAGGGCCAGAGAGCAGTACTTC.

The table lists this clonotype with a few counts. The genes are TRBV20-1 and TRBJ1-4, with D uncertain. The V end lost 0 bases, the J end lost 2 bases, and 7 bases lay between the germline ends. The germline gives CDR1 DFQATT, CDR2 SNEGSKA (reference sequence). The CDR3 runs 14 residues. As DNA, the CDR3 is TGCAGTGCTAGAGATCTACAGACTAATGAAAAACTGTTTTTT. It encodes CSARDLQTNEKLFF.

A note on this clonotype: The junction differs from germline at one of its ends, possibly a read error. The chain carries TRBV5-5 and TRBJ2-5; either TRBD1 or TRBD2 may fit D (5 bases each). CDR3 length: 14 residues. Looked up from germline, CDR1 is SGHKS and CDR2 is YYEKEE (reference sequence). DNA of the CDR3: TGTGCCAGCAGCTTTACAGTTCATGGGGGTCAGGAGAACTTC. This translates into CASSFTVHGGQENF.

The sample holds many counts of this clonotype. The chain has TRBV27 and TRBJ1-1; D gene ambiguous. Trimming stripped 6 bases from V and 4 bases from J, with 15 bases between. The CDR3 spans 14 residues. The germline V gene has CDR1 MNHEY and CDR2 SMNVEV (reference sequence). The CDR3 DNA reads TGTGCCAGCAGCGTGACCGGTGAGGCCACTGAAGCTTTCTTT. Its translation is CASSVTGEATEAFF.

Ten or more counts support this clonotype. V gene TRBV7-9 combines with J gene TRBJ2-2; 8 nucleotides match TRBD2. J lost 0 bases, V lost 4 bases, and 7 bases had no gene match. The CDR3 has 17 residues. CDR1 is SEHNR and CDR2 is FQNEAQ in the germline V gene (reference sequence). The CDR3 nucleotides read TGTGCCAGCAGCTCCCGGATAGCGGGGACGAACACCGGGGAGCTGTTTTTT. It codes for CASSSRIAGTNTGELFF.

In its sample, this clonotype was seen a few times. The V call is TRBV10-1, the J call TRBJ2-3; TRBD1 or TRBD2 may be the D gene (5 bases each). In germline, CDR1 is WNHNN, CDR2 SYGVQD (reference sequence). CDR3 length: 15 residues. Deletions cut 8 bases from V and 2 bases from J, with 17 bases between. CDR3 bases: TGCGCCAGCGGGGCCTACCGGGGCAACACAGATACGCAGTATTTT. It codes for CASGAYRGNTDTQYF.